Below are 20 T cell receptor beta chains sequenced from a single sample in a study of patients and donors after allogeneic stem cell transplantation. Using its own MiXCR run on the RT-PCR reads, TCRdb lists one record per CDR3 protein. The sample holds about 40,000 distinct CDR3 sequences, 30% to 40% seen once. Material: blood, either unsorted or a sorted T cell fraction (not recorded which). The source is a human donor who was either an allogeneic HSCT recipient or a stem cell or donor lymphocyte infusion donor (not recorded which). It is not recorded whose cells these are; they may come from a transplant donor.

This clonotype was seen only a few times. The chain joins TRBV10-1 to TRBJ2-6; D ambiguous. The germline V and J ends were trimmed by 7 bases and 0 bases, with 19 bases remaining between them. The CDR3 consists of 18 residues. Germline V lookup: CDR1 WNHNN, CDR2 SYGVQD (reference sequence). The chain's CDR3 is CASIGLELPHSGANVLTF. CDR3 sequence (DNA): TGCGCCAGCATTGGCCTGGAGCTTCCTCACTCTGGGGCCAACGTCCTGACTTTC.

This sequence joins TRBV4-3 and TRBJ1-6; D perhaps matches TRBD1 (6 bases). The CDR3 is made up of 19 amino acids. V lost 1 base to trimming and J lost 4 bases, with 20 bases between them. Germline-derived CDR1 and CDR2 are LGHNA and YSLEER. In DNA form, the CDR3 reads TGCGCCAGCAGCCAAGCCTGGCAGGGGTTGGTGTTATATAATTCACCCCTCCACTTT. It codes for CASSQAWQGLVLYNSPLHF.

This clonotype was found a few times. This chain uses TRBV20-1 with TRBJ1-4; 7 bases are a match to TRBD1. Looked up from germline, CDR1 is DFQATT and CDR2 is SNEGSKA (reference sequence). The CDR3 runs to 14 residues. V gave up 1 base and J gave up 5 bases; unmatched junction bases: 4. CDR3 coding DNA: TGCAGTGCTAGAGCCTGGACAGGAAATGAAAAACTGTTTTTT. This encodes CSARAWTGNEKLFF.

The CDR3 loop reads CASNTYRGRFYGYTF. In nucleotides, the CDR3 is TGTGCCAGCAACACCTACAGGGGGCGCTTCTATGGCTACACCTTC. This sequence joins TRBV11-2 and TRBJ1-2, with TRBD1 matching over 9 bases. There are 15 residues in the CDR3. Per germline, CDR1 SGHAT and CDR2 FQNNGV. Trimming removed 7 bases from V and 4 bases from J; junction bases left unmatched: 10.

The chain carries TRBV5-1 and TRBJ2-5; 13 nucleotides line up with TRBD2. With V trimmed by 7 bases and J by 7 bases, 4 bases remained unmatched. Germline lookup yields CDR1 SGHRS and CDR2 YFSETQ. The length of the CDR3 is 13 residues. CDR3 bases: TGCGCCAGCGGACTAGCGGGAGAGGGGACCCAGTACTTC. Its translation: CASGLAGEGTQYF.

The rearrangement links TRBV24-1 to TRBJ1-5; TRBD1 matches 8 bases. Germline CDR1 is KGHDR and CDR2 is SFDVKD. This CDR3 has 16 amino acids. V trimming: 4 bases; J trimming: 1 base; junction bases outside the gene matches: 5. The CDR3: CATSEAGTGSNQPQHF. In DNA, the CDR3 is TGTGCCACCAGTGAGGCCGGGACAGGCAGCAATCAGCCCCAGCATTTT.

This clonotype has only a few counts. The chain uses TRBV20-1 and TRBJ1-4; a possible D gene is TRBD1 (5 bases). Germline lookup yields CDR1 DFQATT and CDR2 SNEGSKA (reference sequence). The CDR3 sequence is 15 residues long. V was cut by 6 bases and J by 0 bases, with 14 bases left in between. The CDR3 DNA reads TGCAGTGCGAACCTCGACAGTGCAACTAATGAAAAACTGTTTTTT. Amino acids: CSANLDSATNEKLFF.

This clonotype was picked up many times. J is TRBJ2-7 and V is TRBV20-1, with D possibly TRBD2 on 6 matching bases. The V gene's germline CDR1 is DFQATT and CDR2 SNEGSKA (reference sequence). V shed 5 bases and J shed 3 bases, with 14 bases lying between them. The length of the CDR3 is 13 residues. CDR3 nucleotide sequence: TGCAGTGCTCCCCCCTGGGGGGACTACGAGCAGTACTTC. This encodes CSAPPWGDYEQYF.

Comments on this clonotype: Since no conserved phenylalanine or tryptophan closes the CDR3, a read error is the likely cause. The CDR3 loop reads CASGQGESSGELFL. The CDR3 region has the DNA TGTGCCAGCGGGCAGGGGGAATCGTCCGGGGAGCTGTTTTTG. This chain joins TRBV12-3 or TRBV12-4 and TRBJ2-2, with TRBD1 matching 7 bases. The trim removed 8 bases at V and 6 bases at J, leaving 9 bases unmatched. There are 14 residues in the CDR3.

This clonotype was observed a handful of times. The gene calls are TRBV15 and TRBJ2-3; 7 bases map to TRBD1. The V gene's germline CDR1 is LNHNV and CDR2 YYDKDF (reference sequence). This CDR3 has 16 residues. Germline trimming cut 5 bases from V and 0 bases from J; bases unmatched to any gene: 8. CDR3 protein: CATSLRQGTSTDTQYF. The CDR3 DNA reads TGTGCCACCAGCCTTCGACAGGGTACTAGCACAGATACGCAGTATTTT.

V gene TRBV20-1 combines with J gene TRBJ2-7, with TRBD2 as a possible D gene (5 bases). Germline V CDR1 and CDR2: DFQATT, SNEGSKA (reference sequence). The CDR3 is 11 residues long. Trimming stripped 7 bases from V and 6 bases from J, with 13 bases between. The CDR3 reads CSVRGQAEQYF. The DNA of the CDR3 is TGCAGTGTTCGAGGGCAGGCCGAGCAGTACTTC.

This clonotype was found a few times. The chain is built from TRBV7-8 and TRBJ1-2; D uncertain. The germline V and J ends were trimmed by 8 bases and 8 bases, with 21 bases remaining between them. The CDR3 covers 14 residues. Germline V gene lookup returns CDR1 SGHVS and CDR2 FQNEAQ. CDR3 region: CASDPAHNLPGYTF. In DNA form, the CDR3 reads TGTGCCAGCGACCCGGCCCACAATCTGCCGGGCTACACCTTC.

The CDR3 region is CASSLQGAYEQYF. The CDR3, as DNA: TGCGCCAGCAGCTTGCAGGGGGCCTACGAGCAGTACTTC. The J gene is TRBJ2-7, the V gene TRBV5-1; the match to TRBD1 covers 7 bases. V trimming: 1 base; J trimming: 2 bases; junction bases outside the gene matches: 0. From germline, CDR1 is SGHRS and CDR2 YFSETQ. CDR3 length: 13 amino acids. The whole variable domain, filled in from reference TRBV5-1 and TRBJ2-7, reads KAGVTQTPRYLIKTRGQQVTLSCSPISGHRSVSWYQQTPGQGLQFLFEYFSETQRNKGNFPGRFSGRQFSNSRSEMNVSTLELGDSALYLCASSLQGAYEQYFGPGTRLTVT.

Only a few counts were recorded for this clonotype. The V call is TRBV29-1, the J call TRBJ1-2; unclear D gene. There are 11 residues in the CDR3. CDR1 and CDR2 (germline): SQVTM, ANQGSEA. The V and J ends lost 3 bases and 3 bases respectively, with 5 bases between them. The CDR3 region is CSVDTDYGYTF. In DNA form, the CDR3 reads TGCAGCGTTGACACAGACTATGGCTACACCTTC.

The chain joins TRBV15 to TRBJ1-2, with 7 bases fitting TRBD1. J was trimmed by 4 bases and V by 3 bases; bases with no gene match: 5. Germline V gene lookup returns CDR1 LNHNV and CDR2 YYDKDF (reference sequence). The CDR3 covers 14 residues. DNA of the CDR3: TGTGCCACCAGCAGCCGCAGGGGGGTCTATGGCTACACCTTC. It is translated as CATSSRRGVYGYTF.

The chain employs TRBV7-2 and TRBJ1-2; TRBD1 matches at 9 bases. CDR3 length equals 15 residues. V dropped 2 bases and J dropped 3; count of bases not matched to a gene: 4. The germline V gene has CDR1 SGHTA and CDR2 FQGNSA. CDR3 sequence: CASSLPGQGHYGYTF. In nucleotides, the CDR3 is TGTGCCAGCAGCTTACCGGGACAGGGACACTATGGCTACACCTTC. The full variable domain, in which reference TRBV7-2 and TRBJ1-2 provide the parts outside the CDR3, is GAGVSQSPSNKVTEKGKDVELRCDPISGHTALYWYRQSLGQGLEFLIYFQGNSAPDKSGLPSDRFSAERTGGSVSTLTIQRTQQEDSAVYLCASSLPGQGHYGYTFGSGTRLTVV.

The sample holds many counts of this clonotype. The rearrangement joins TRBV28 to TRBJ1-1; 8 bases align to TRBD1. In germline, CDR1 is MDHEN, CDR2 SYDVKM. This CDR3 is built from 12 residues. V lost 7 bases to trimming and J lost 11 bases; unmatched junction nucleotides: 9. The DNA for the CDR3 is TGTGCCAGCAAAAATCTTCGGGACAGGGCTTTCTTT. Protein sequence: CASKNLRDRAFF.

This clonotype came up a few times. This rearrangement joins TRBV12-3 or TRBV12-4 to TRBJ2-7; D gene unclear. The germline V and J ends were trimmed by 7 bases and 2 bases, with 12 bases remaining between them. CDR3 length: 13 amino acids. The CDR3 DNA sequence: TGTGCCAGCACCCTTACCCTTGCCTACGAGCAGTACTTC. Encoded protein: CASTLTLAYEQYF.

The V and J genes are TRBV28 and TRBJ2-4; unclear D gene. Germline V gene sequence: CDR1 MDHEN, CDR2 SYDVKM. The CDR3 loop spans 16 amino acids. V shed 5 bases and J shed 0 bases, with 14 bases lying between them. The CDR3 nucleotides read TGTGCCAGCAGTGCCAGTCTCACTACAGCCAAAAACATTCAGTACTTC. It encodes CASSASLTTAKNIQYF.

The V call is TRBV29-1, the J call TRBJ1-1; D may be TRBD1 (6 bases). Trimming removed 7 bases from V and 3 bases from J, with 15 bases in between. The CDR3 is made up of 13 amino acids. Germline V gene lookup returns CDR1 SQVTM and CDR2 ANQGSEA. The CDR3 loop reads CSARWGGHTEAFF. The CDR3 DNA follows: TGCAGCGCCCGATGGGGGGGGCACACTGAAGCTTTCTTT.